The 12 T cell receptor beta chains below were found in one sample sequenced in a study of T cells in Graves' hyperthyroidism and ophthalmopathy. Amplification of TCR beta CDR3 regions was performed using RNA transcripts as template. HTBI primers were used for first-round RT-PCR of the TCR CDR3. TCRdb re-analysed the multiplex PCR reads in MiXCR, keeping a single row per CDR3 protein. This table has some 570,000 distinct CDR3 sequences, roughly a sixth appearing once. The sequenced material came from blood. These receptors were collected from a woman under 30 with Graves' ophthalmopathy.

The chain uses TRBV29-1 and TRBJ1-2; D is perhaps TRBD1 (6 bases). The CDR3 is made up of 14 amino acids. Trimming took off 3 bases at V and 2 bases at J, with 13 bases between the two ends. Germline V gene lookup returns CDR1 SQVTM and CDR2 ANQGSEA. In DNA form, the CDR3 reads TGCAGCGTTGAGGACAGAGGGGACAACTATGGCTACACCTTC. Amino acid sequence: CSVEDRGDNYGYTF. Full variable domain (rest looked up from reference TRBV29-1 and TRBJ1-2): SAVISQKPSRDICQRGTSLTIQCQVDSQVTMMFWYRQQPGQSLTLIATANQGSEATYESGFVIDKFPISRPNLTFSTLTVSNMSPEDSSIYLCSVEDRGDNYGYTFGSGTRLTVV.

The chain is built from TRBV7-9 and TRBJ2-6, with a weak D call TRBD2 (5 bases). From germline, CDR1 is SEHNR and CDR2 FQNEAQ (reference sequence). This CDR3 has 14 amino acids. V was shortened by 9 bases and J by 5 bases, with 14 bases between the two germline ends. As DNA, the CDR3 is TGTGCCAGAGGCACGGGGTCTAGGGCCAACGTCCTGACTTTC. It specifies CARGTGSRANVLTF.

The chain carries TRBV7-9 and TRBJ2-1; TRBD2 agrees at 9 bases. This CDR3 region has 15 residues. With 4 bases clipped from V and 5 bases from J, the junction kept 6 bases outside the gene matches. Germline-derived CDR1 and CDR2 are SEHNR and FQNEAQ (reference sequence). CDR3: CASSSTSGDHNEQFF. In nucleotides, the CDR3 is TGTGCCAGCAGCTCGACTAGCGGAGATCACAATGAGCAGTTCTTC.

This clonotype was recorded at least ten times. The chain employs TRBV6-2 or TRBV6-3 and TRBJ2-1; D is ambiguous. Germline values: CDR1 MNHEY, CDR2 SVGEGT. V lost 2 bases and J lost 7, with 9 bases in between. CDR3 length equals 13 residues. In DNA form, the CDR3 reads TGTGCCAGCAGTTACCCCACCGGGAATGAGCAGTTCTTC. It codes for CASSYPTGNEQFF.

The V gene is TRBV3-1, the J gene TRBJ1-2; a weak D match, TRBD1 (5 bases). Trimming stripped 4 bases from V and 4 bases from J, with 16 bases between. CDR3 length equals 15 residues. Germline CDR1 and CDR2: LGHDT and YNNKEL (reference sequence). CDR3: CASSPGTESFYGYTF. In DNA, the CDR3 is TGTGCCAGCAGCCCCGGGACGGAGTCCTTCTATGGCTACACCTTC.

This clonotype was found many times. The chain recombines TRBV11-2 with TRBJ2-2; tentatively, D is TRBD1 or TRBD2 (6 bases each). Germline-derived CDR1 and CDR2 are SGHAT and FQNNGV. The ends were cut back, 6 bases at V and 6 bases at J, with 17 bases in the middle. The CDR3 consists of 15 residues. The CDR3 DNA reads TGTGCCAGCAGACCTCTTTTGGGGGGCTCCGGGGAGCTGTTTTTT. Its translation: CASRPLLGGSGELFF. Full variable domain (outside the CDR3, taken from reference TRBV11-2 and TRBJ2-2): EAGVAQSPRYKIIEKRQSVAFWCNPISGHATLYWYQQILGQGPKLLIQFQNNGVVDDSQLPKDRFSAERLKGVDSTLKIQPAKLEDSAVYLCASRPLLGGSGELFFGEGSRLTVL.

V gene TRBV7-2 combines with J gene TRBJ1-3; D perhaps matches TRBD1 (6 bases). Germline CDR1 SGHTA, CDR2 FQGNSA. V dropped 5 bases and J dropped 4 bases, with 24 bases sitting between them. CDR3 length: 18 amino acids. CDR3 residues: CASSQLGPASGAGNTIYF. The CDR3 DNA is TGTGCCAGCAGCCAGCTCGGCCCAGCGTCAGGGGCCGGAAACACCATATATTTT. The full variable domain, in which reference TRBV7-2 and TRBJ1-3 provide the parts outside the CDR3, is GAGVSQSPSNKVTEKGKDVELRCDPISGHTALYWYRQSLGQGLEFLIYFQGNSAPDKSGLPSDRFSAERTGGSVSTLTIQRTQQEDSAVYLCASSQLGPASGAGNTIYFGEGSWLTVV.

This rearrangement joins TRBV14 to TRBJ2-1, with TRBD1 matching over 7 bases. The V segment lost 4 bases and the J segment 7 bases; nucleotides outside the gene matches: 7. The CDR3 length is 14 residues. Germline CDR1 is SGHDN and CDR2 is FVKESK. The CDR3 loop reads CASSLRDSRNEQFF. DNA of the CDR3: TGTGCCAGCAGCCTAAGGGACAGTCGGAATGAGCAGTTCTTC.

This clonotype was seen at least ten times. The chain employs TRBV28 and TRBJ1-1, with no clear D. The germline V and J ends were trimmed by 8 bases and 1 base, with 11 bases remaining between them. CDR3 length equals 13 residues. CDR1 is MDHEN, CDR2 SYDVKM, per germline. The CDR3 bases are TGTGCCAGCCGTTGGGTAAAGAACACTGAAGCTTTCTTT. It yields the protein CASRWVKNTEAFF.

This clonotype was seen many times. The rearrangement links TRBV12-3 or TRBV12-4 to TRBJ1-2; 7 bases are shared with TRBD1. This CDR3 is built from 16 residues. The V segment lost 5 bases and the J segment 2 bases; nucleotides outside the gene matches: 11. CDR3 nucleotide sequence: TGTGCCAGCAGTGACAGGGTAATCCTAAACAACTATGGCTACACCTTC. This gives the protein CASSDRVILNNYGYTF.

This clonotype was counted at least ten times. This chain connects TRBV7-2 to TRBJ2-5; D gene ambiguous. V was shortened by 1 base and J by 2 bases, with 11 bases between the two germline ends. Germline V lookup: CDR1 SGHTA, CDR2 FQGNSA. The CDR3 length is 15 residues. The CDR3 spells CASSLVGPAQETQYF. CDR3 nucleotide sequence: TGTGCCAGCAGCTTAGTAGGGCCGGCTCAAGAGACCCAGTACTTC.

This clonotype was detected a few times. The chain employs TRBV5-6 and TRBJ1-2; no clear D gene. The CDR3 is 13 amino acids. Trimming cost V 5 bases and J 8 bases, with 16 bases left between them. Germline V gives CDR1 SGHDT, CDR2 YYEEEE. The CDR3: CASSLFQAVGYTF. The CDR3 nucleotides are TGTGCCAGCAGTTTGTTCCAGGCGGTAGGCTACACCTTC.